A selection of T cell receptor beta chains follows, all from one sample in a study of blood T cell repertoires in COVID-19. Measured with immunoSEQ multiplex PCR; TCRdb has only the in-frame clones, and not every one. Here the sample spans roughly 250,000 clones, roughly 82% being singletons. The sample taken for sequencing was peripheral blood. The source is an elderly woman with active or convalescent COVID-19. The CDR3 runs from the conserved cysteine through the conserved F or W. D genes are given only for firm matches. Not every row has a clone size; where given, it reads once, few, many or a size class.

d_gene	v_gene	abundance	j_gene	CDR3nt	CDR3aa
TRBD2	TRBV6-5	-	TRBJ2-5	TGTGCCAGCTGGGAGCGGGGGGGTATCCAAGAGACCCAGTACTTC	CASWERGGIQETQYF
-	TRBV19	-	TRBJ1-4	TGTGCCAGTAGTATTTCGGCCGGGGATAATGAAAAACTGTTTTTT	CASSISAGDNEKLFF
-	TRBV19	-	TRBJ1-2	TGTGCCAGTAGTATGACAGCAGGGAACGACTATGGCTACACCTTC	CASSMTAGNDYGYTF
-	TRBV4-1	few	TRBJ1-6	TGCGCCAGCAGCCAAGAACTCCATTCACCCCTCCACTTT	CASSQELHSPLHF
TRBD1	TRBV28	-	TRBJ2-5	TGTGCCAGCAGTCCGTCCGGGACAGCACAAGAGACCCAGTACTTC	CASSPSGTAQETQYF
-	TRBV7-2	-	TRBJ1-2	TGTGCCAGCAGCCCGTTTATACAAGGCTACACCTTC	CASSPFIQGYTF
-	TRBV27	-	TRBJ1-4	TGTGCCAGCAGTGCCCTCAGGGAAACTAATGAAAAACTGTTTTTT	CASSALRETNEKLFF
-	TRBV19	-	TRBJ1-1	TGTGCCAGTAGTATAGTCCGAGCCATTAACACTGAAGCTTTCTTT	CASSIVRAINTEAFF
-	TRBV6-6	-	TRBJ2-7	TGTGCCAGCAGCCGATCGACTGAGGGGGTGTACGAGCAGTACTTC	CASSRSTEGVYEQYF
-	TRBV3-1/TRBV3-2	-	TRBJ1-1	TGTGCCAGCAGCCAAGAAGGAGGGTCGAACACTGAAGCTTTCTTT	CASSQEGGSNTEAFF
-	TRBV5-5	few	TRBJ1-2	TGTGCCAGCAGCCCTAGGAGTTCTTCCTATGGCTACACCTTC	CASSPRSSSYGYTF
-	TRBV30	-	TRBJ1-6	TGTGCCTGGACCACTGACAGGTCTAATTCACCCCTCCACTTT	CAWTTDRSNSPLHF
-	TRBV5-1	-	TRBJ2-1	TGCGCCAGCAGCCCCGAGGGGGGGCAGTACAATGAGCAGTTCTTC	CASSPEGGQYNEQFF
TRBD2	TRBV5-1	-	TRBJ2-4	TGCGCCAGCAGCTTGACGACTAGCGGGAGACTAGCCAAAAACATTCAGTACTTC	CASSLTTSGRLAKNIQYF
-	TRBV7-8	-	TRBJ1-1	TGTGCCAGCAGCACCCCGGGACTCGGAATGAGTGAAGCTTTCTTT	CASSTPGLGMSEAFF
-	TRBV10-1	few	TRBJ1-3	TGCGCCAGCAGCCCCGGGACAACTGGAAACACCATATATTTT	CASSPGTTGNTIYF
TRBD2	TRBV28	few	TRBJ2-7	TGTGCCAGCAGTTTAGTGACTAGCGGGAGGGTCCACGAGCAGTACTTC	CASSLVTSGRVHEQYF
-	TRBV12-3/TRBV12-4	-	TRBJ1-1	TGTGCCAGCAGTTTGAGGGTTCAGCTCGAAGCTTTCTTT	CASSLRVQLEAFF
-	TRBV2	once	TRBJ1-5	TGTGCCAGCAGTGACAGGAGCAATCAGCCCCAGCATTTT	CASSDRSNQPQHF
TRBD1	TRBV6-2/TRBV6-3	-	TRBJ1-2	TGTGCCAGCAGTTACGGACAGGGGGGATATGGCTACACCTTC	CASSYGQGGYGYTF
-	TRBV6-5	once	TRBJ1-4	TGTGCCAGCAGCAGGGTATCGGCAACTAATGAAAAACTGTTTTTT	CASSRVSATNEKLFF
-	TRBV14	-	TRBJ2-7	TGTGCCAGCAGCCAAGAAACGGGGGTCTACGAGCAGTACTTC	CASSQETGVYEQYF
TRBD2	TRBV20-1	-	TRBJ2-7	TGCAGTGCTTCGCTCTTAGCGGGAGAAGTTTTC	CSASLLAGEVF
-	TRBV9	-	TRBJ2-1	TGTGCCAGCAGCGCGGGGCTAGGGCTTAAAGGGGGCAATGAGCAGTTCTTC	CASSAGLGLKGGNEQFF
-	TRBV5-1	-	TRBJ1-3	TGCGCCAGCAGCTTTAGGAGCTCTGGAAACACCATATATTTT	CASSFRSSGNTIYF
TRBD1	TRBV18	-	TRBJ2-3	TGTGCCAGCTCGCGACAGGGTATTACAGATACGCAGTATTTT	CASSRQGITDTQYF
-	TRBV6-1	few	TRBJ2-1	TGTGCCAGCAGTGAAGCGCGTCTTGTCAATGAGCAGTTCTTC	CASSEARLVNEQFF
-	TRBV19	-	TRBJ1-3	TGTGCCAGTAGTCTGGGCGTAAACACCATATATTTT	CASSLGVNTIYF
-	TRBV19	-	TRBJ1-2	TGTGCCAGTAGTGCAGGGATTGTCAACTATGGCTACACCTTC	CASSAGIVNYGYTF
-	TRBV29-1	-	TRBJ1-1	TGCAGCGTTACAGGGAACTTGAACACTGAAGCTTTCTTT	CSVTGNLNTEAFF
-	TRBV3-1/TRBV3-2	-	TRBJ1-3	TGTGCCAGCAGCCGAATGGCAGGAAACACCATATATTTT	CASSRMAGNTIYF
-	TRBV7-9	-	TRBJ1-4	TGTGCCAGCAGCTTAGGAGGTACAACTAATGAAAAACTGTTTTTT	CASSLGGTTNEKLFF
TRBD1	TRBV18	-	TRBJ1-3	TGTGCCAGCTCACGGGACAGCACACTTGCCTTCTCTGGAAACACCATATATTTT	CASSRDSTLAFSGNTIYF
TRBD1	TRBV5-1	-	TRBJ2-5	TGCGCCAGCAGCTTACCGGGACAGGGGGAGACCCAGTACTTC	CASSLPGQGETQYF
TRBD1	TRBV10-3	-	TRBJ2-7	TGTGCCATCAGAGCGACGGGACAGGGGGAACCCTACGAGCAGTACTTC	CAIRATGQGEPYEQYF
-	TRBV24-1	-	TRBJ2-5	TGTGCCACCAGTGTGGCCCAGGGGTTACAAGAGACCCAGTACTTC	CATSVAQGLQETQYF
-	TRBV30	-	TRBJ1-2	TGTGCCTGGAGTGCTTCGGCGGGCGGCTACACCTTC	CAWSASAGGYTF
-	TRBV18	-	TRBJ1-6	TGTGCCAGCTCACAAACAGGGAGTTGGGGAAATTCACCCCTCCACTTT	CASSQTGSWGNSPLHF